The entry below gives a single TCR beta chain sequence along with its context. Seattle cases were enrolled at active infection and followed longitudinally. The data are from a study of blood T cell repertoires in COVID-19. Looking at the study overall: The United States, Italy and Spain were the sources of the acute and convalescent COVID-19 samples.

CDR3 length: 14 residues. The V end was cut by 5 bases, the J end by 2 bases, with 12 bases between. In the source study's methods: How many nucleated cells were present was estimated from reference gene primer amplification. Generated by immunoSEQ multiplex PCR, the TCRdb table keeps only in-frame clones and is missing some. That table is the source of V, J and clone size, and D and trimming were worked out from the DNA. Here the sample spans about 49,000 clones, around 81% being singletons. Sequenced input: peripheral blood. This rearrangement joins TRBV23-1 to TRBJ2-5, with a weak D call TRBD2 (5 bases). TRBV23-1 is classed as an ORF, of uncertain function. The clonotype comes from a woman older than 75 with COVID-19, enrolled during active disease. The CDR3 nucleotides read TGCGCCAGCAGTGCGATCCAGCGGCAAGAGACCCAGTACTTC. Amino acid sequence: CASSAIQRQETQYF.